A selection of T cell receptor beta chains follows, all from one sample in a study of T-cell reconstitution after alpha-beta-depleted transplantation in children. TCRdb recomputed calls from the PCR reads with MiXCR, one row per CDR3 protein. This table holds some 200,000 distinct CDR3 sequences, approximately 9% found once. The material was PBMCs from the stem cell graft donor, obtained from the stem cell graft. Receptor source: a human donor who donated a stem cell graft to a child with acute lymphoblastic leukemia. Both conserved end residues are part of each CDR3. The order of the fields is CDR3 protein, CDR3 DNA, J gene, clone size, V gene, D gene. The D gene is left open where the match is weak. Some rows have no size entry. The others give once, few or many, or a class for an expanded clone.

CASSLPGQGSSGYTF	TGTGCCAGCAGCCTCCCGGGACAGGGCTCGAGTGGCTACACCTTC	TRBJ1-2	many	TRBV4-2	TRBD1
CASSFSGRFQGYTF	TGTGCCAGCAGCTTCTCAGGTCGTTTCCAGGGCTACACCTTC	TRBJ1-2	few	TRBV7-2	.
CSVELSREPPYEQYF	TGCAGCGTTGAATTATCCAGGGAACCCCCCTACGAGCAGTACTTC	TRBJ2-7	once	TRBV29-1	.
CASSRQRGVEKLFF	TGTGCCAGCAGCCGACAGCGGGGAGTTGAAAAACTGTTTTTT	TRBJ1-4	many	TRBV7-6	.
CASGGARETQYF	TGTGCCAGCGGGGGGGCCCGGGAGACCCAGTACTTC	TRBJ2-5	.	TRBV27	.
CACSRRRGGTGANVLTF	TGTGCCTGCTCCCGACGAAGAGGGGGCACTGGGGCCAACGTCCTGACTTTC	TRBJ2-6	few	TRBV3-1	TRBD1
CASSAGGRTETQYF	TGTGCCAGCAGTGCTGGGGGTCGAACGGAGACCCAGTACTTC	TRBJ2-5	.	TRBV2	.
CSASLKGGFGQPQHF	TGCAGTGCCTCATTGAAAGGGGGTTTTGGTCAGCCCCAGCATTTT	TRBJ1-5	.	TRBV20-1	.
CASLRAGTFNTGELFF	TGCGCCAGCCTGAGGGCAGGGACGTTTAACACCGGGGAGCTGTTTTTT	TRBJ2-2	many	TRBV5-1	.
CASSPSGLWNEQFF	TGTGCCAGCAGTCCATCGGGACTCTGGAATGAGCAGTTCTTC	TRBJ2-1	many	TRBV27	.
CASRRIGRGSDTGELFF	TGCGCCAGCAGGCGGATAGGACGGGGGTCGGACACCGGGGAGCTGTTTTTT	TRBJ2-2	.	TRBV4-1	.
CASSNGGARAGELFF	TGTGCCAGCAGCAACGGGGGGGCCCGAGCCGGGGAGCTGTTTTTT	TRBJ2-2	.	TRBV7-9	TRBD2
CASSSRDRGRETQYF	TGTGCCAGCAGCAGTAGAGACAGGGGCCGGGAGACCCAGTACTTC	TRBJ2-5	many	TRBV12-3/TRBV12-4	TRBD1
CASSLAGDENTEAFF	TGCGCCAGCAGCTTGGCCGGGGACGAGAACACTGAAGCTTTCTTT	TRBJ1-1	few	TRBV5-1	.
CASGYTGSHGYTF	TGTGCCAGCGGGTACACAGGGAGTCATGGCTACACCTTC	TRBJ1-2	few	TRBV27	.
CASSPWGGGINVLTF	TGCGCCAGCAGCCCCTGGGGAGGGGGTATCAACGTCCTGACTTTC	TRBJ2-6	many	TRBV5-1	.
CASSYSISARAKNIQYF	TGTGCCAGCAGTTACTCGATTTCAGCCCGGGCCAAAAACATTCAGTACTTC	TRBJ2-4	few	TRBV6-5	.
CAISEGSTEAFF	TGTGCCATCAGTGAAGGTTCCACTGAAGCTTTCTTT	TRBJ1-1	few	TRBV10-3	.
CASSYSNWGYSTDTQYF	TGTGCCAGCAGTTACTCGAATTGGGGGTATAGCACAGATACGCAGTATTTT	TRBJ2-3	few	TRBV6-5	.
CASSFGTSSEAFF	TGTGCCAGCAGTTTCGGGACTTCGAGTGAAGCTTTCTTT	TRBJ1-1	few	TRBV12-3/TRBV12-4	.
CAIMTPAGTYEQYF	TGTGCCATCATGACCCCCGCGGGGACCTACGAGCAGTACTTC	TRBJ2-7	.	TRBV10-3	.
CASSLGRTAPLHF	TGTGCCAGCAGCTTAGGAAGGACCGCACCCCTCCACTTT	TRBJ1-6	many	TRBV7-2	.
CASSLGSGASYEQYF	TGTGCCAGCAGCCTCGGTAGCGGGGCCTCCTACGAGCAGTACTTC	TRBJ2-7	many	TRBV11-2	TRBD2
CASTGLAGFFEQFF	TGTGCCAGCACCGGACTAGCGGGGTTTTTTGAGCAGTTCTTC	TRBJ2-1	many	TRBV2	TRBD2
CASSLDVDPEAFF	TGTGCCAGCAGCTTAGACGTCGACCCTGAAGCTTTCTTT	TRBJ1-1	.	TRBV7-9	.
CASSPLAPGTGFYYGYTF	TGTGCCAGCAGCCCACTTGCTCCCGGGACAGGGTTTTACTATGGCTACACCTTC	TRBJ1-2	few	TRBV14	TRBD1
CASSPRNLEAWKQFF	TGTGCCAGCAGCCCACGTAACTTGGAGGCCTGGAAGCAGTTCTTC	TRBJ2-1	.	TRBV7-2	.
CASRKTMNTEAFF	TGTGCCAGCAGGAAAACGATGAACACTGAAGCTTTCTTT	TRBJ1-1	many	TRBV6-4	.
CAIHSGTGEEKLFF	TGTGCCATACACTCCGGGACAGGGGAAGAAAAACTGTTTTTT	TRBJ1-4	.	TRBV10-3	TRBD1
CASSQQQGIYEQYF	TGCGCCAGCAGCCAACAACAGGGGATCTACGAGCAGTACTTC	TRBJ2-7	.	TRBV4-1	TRBD1
CSARDRAGGGYGYTF	TGCAGTGCTAGAGATCGGGCAGGGGGTGGCTATGGCTACACCTTC	TRBJ1-2	many	TRBV20-1	TRBD1
CASSDYSGGVPYNEQFF	TGCGCCAGCAGTGATTATAGCGGGGGGGTTCCATACAATGAGCAGTTCTTC	TRBJ2-1	few	TRBV10-1	TRBD2
CASRRPGQKHPEAFF	TGTGCCAGCAGGAGGCCGGGACAGAAACACCCTGAAGCTTTCTTT	TRBJ1-1	many	TRBV11-2	TRBD1
CASSLGQGSSYEQYF	TGCGCCAGCAGCTTGGGACAGGGAAGTTCCTACGAGCAGTACTTC	TRBJ2-7	many	TRBV5-1	TRBD1
CSVAGTSTDTQYF	TGCAGCGTTGCGGGTACAAGCACAGATACGCAGTATTTT	TRBJ2-3	.	TRBV29-1	.
CSVATGGNQPQHF	TGCAGCGTCGCTACAGGGGGCAATCAGCCCCAGCATTTT	TRBJ1-5	.	TRBV29-1	TRBD1
CSGGLGNNEQFF	TGCAGCGGGGGTTTGGGGAACAATGAGCAGTTCTTC	TRBJ2-1	few	TRBV29-1	.
CASSPTLSGGAKELFF	TGTGCCAGCAGCCCTACCCTAAGCGGGGGGGCTAAGGAGCTGTTTTTT	TRBJ2-2	.	TRBV7-2	TRBD2
CASGLGGNTGELFF	TGTGCTAGTGGTTTGGGCGGGAACACCGGGGAGCTGTTTTTT	TRBJ2-2	.	TRBV12-5	.
CASSLEVVTSAKSYEQYF	TGCGCCAGCAGCTTGGAGGTAGTGACTAGCGCAAAATCCTACGAGCAGTACTTC	TRBJ2-7	many	TRBV5-1	TRBD2
CASSENGDTEAFF	TGCGCCAGCAGTGAAAACGGGGACACTGAAGCTTTCTTT	TRBJ1-1	.	TRBV10-1	.
CSVEVTGIPYEQYF	TGCAGCGTTGAAGTGACAGGGATCCCCTACGAGCAGTACTTC	TRBJ2-7	few	TRBV29-1	TRBD1
CAWSLGLDTEAFF	TGTGCCTGGAGTCTCGGACTAGACACTGAAGCTTTCTTT	TRBJ1-1	.	TRBV30	.
CASRFTTGTVDEKLFF	TGCGCCAGCAGATTCACTACCGGGACAGTGGATGAAAAACTGTTTTTT	TRBJ1-4	few	TRBV4-1	TRBD1
CASSQGTGTGATQYF	TGTGCCAGCAGCCAAGGAACCGGGACAGGGGCTACCCAGTACTTC	TRBJ2-5	few	TRBV3-1	TRBD1
CASSQRGGAPDTQYF	TGTGCCAGCAGCCAACGAGGAGGGGCCCCAGATACGCAGTATTTT	TRBJ2-3	many	TRBV3-1	.
CASSLEGARNEKLFF	TGTGCCAGCAGCTTAGAGGGGGCCCGTAATGAAAAACTGTTTTTT	TRBJ1-4	few	TRBV7-9	TRBD1
CASSRGQLSPTSSSYEQYF	TGTGCCAGCAGTCGGGGACAACTGTCACCGACCTCTAGCTCCTACGAGCAGTACTTC	TRBJ2-7	many	TRBV4-2	.
CSASGGELRRMYF	TGCAGTGCTAGCGGTGGGGAGTTAAGGAGGATGTATTTT	TRBJ2-3	few	TRBV20-1	.
CASSSKRTVSF	TGTGCCAGCAGTAGTAAAAGGACAGTTTCATTT	TRBJ2-3	many	TRBV6-6	.
CASSQDGVSGDTQYF	TGCGCCAGCAGCCAGGATGGGGTCTCCGGGGATACGCAGTATTTT	TRBJ2-3	few	TRBV4-3	.
CASSSRGQLVFF	TGTGCCAGCAGTTCGAGGGGACAGTTAGTTTTCTTT	TRBJ1-1	few	TRBV12-3/TRBV12-4	TRBD1
CASSLGAVANTGELFF	TGCGCCAGCAGCTTGGGTGCGGTCGCGAACACCGGGGAGCTGTTTTTT	TRBJ2-2	.	TRBV5-1	.